This T cell receptor (beta chain) was obtained from a study of shared clonotypes between healthy human individuals. Findings and caveats of the study: Memory subsets generally showed lower estimated richness than naive subsets. Clonotype sharing levels among donors were expected to vary with sequencing depth. Several donors held about 5% of naive CD4 clonotypes in common.

The assay ran at deep level. Data came from immunoSEQ multiplex PCR; TCRdb stores just in-frame clones and leaves some out. This sample yields around 600,000 clones, of which 97% are seen a single time; about 0.06% belongs to the top ten. Concerning this clone: Its cognate antigen is unknown.

The sample taken for sequencing was naive CD4+ T cells sorted from blood. Subset given: CD45RA+ positively selected. This receptor was taken from a woman aged 25 to 39 in good health.

The CDR3 DNA is TGTGCCTGGTCCCGTGCTGGGATATCCTACGAGCAGTACTTC. This translates into CAWSRAGISYEQYF. This sequence joins TRBV30 and TRBJ2-7; D gene ambiguous. Trimming removed 5 bases from V and 1 base from J, with 15 bases in between. The CDR3 runs to 14 residues. CDR1 and CDR2 from the germline V gene are GTSNPN and SVGIG (reference sequence).